The clone carrying this TCR beta chain has only one observation. The sample belongs to a study of blood T cell repertoires in COVID-19. Only in-frame clones appear in the TCRdb table, and some are missing; sequencing was by immunoSEQ multiplex PCR. The data show about 380,000 clones, 88% seen once. Donors in Cohort 3 who had recovered were those with two negative PCRs, healthcare professional clearance, or resolution of their symptoms. V lost 3 bases, J lost 2 bases, and 4 bases stayed unmatched. Germline V CDR1 and CDR2: MGHRA, YSYEKL. This CDR3 has 15 amino acids. The chain recombines TRBV4-1 with TRBJ2-1, with TRBD1 matching 7 bases. This sequence originates from a young woman who had recovered from COVID-19. Sequencing was carried out using PBMCs or T cells enriched from blood (not recorded which). Here the CDR3 reads CASSQNRGPYNEQFF. CDR3 nucleotide sequence: TGCGCCAGCAGCCAGAACAGGGGACCCTACAATGAGCAGTTCTTC.